One and the same sample provided the 23 T cell receptor beta chains below, sequenced in a study of blood T cell repertoires in COVID-19. Clones were sequenced by immunoSEQ multiplex PCR, and TCRdb holds only the in-frame ones, with some missing. The sample contains 45,000 or so clones, 65% to 85% of which appear only once. The sample taken for sequencing was peripheral blood. The source is a man aged 80 or over in a cohort sampled during active COVID-19.

V is TRBV5-4 and J is TRBJ1-2, with TRBD1 matching 7 bases. The CDR3 consists of 13 residues. The V gene's germline CDR1 is SGHNT and CDR2 YYREEE (reference sequence). V shed 4 bases, J shed 7 bases, and the junction held 7 bases outside the gene matches. In DNA, the CDR3 is TGTGCCAGCAGCATCGACAGGGAAGTTGGCTACACCTTC. It specifies CASSIDREVGYTF.

The chain employs TRBV7-2 and TRBJ2-5; TRBD2 aligns across 8 bases. V lost 4 bases and J lost 6; bases outside the gene matches: 7. This CDR3 spans 14 amino acids. In germline, CDR1 is SGHTA, CDR2 FQGNSA. The chain's CDR3 is CASSYGGGLKTQYF. The CDR3, as DNA: TGTGCCAGCAGCTACGGGGGGGGGTTAAAGACCCAGTACTTC.

The gene calls are TRBV5-1 and TRBJ2-3, with D tentatively TRBD2 (6 bases). The V end was cut by 0 bases, the J end by 1 base, with 12 bases between. This CDR3 contains 16 residues. Germline V gene sequence: CDR1 SGHRS, CDR2 YFSETQ. The CDR3 region has the DNA TGCGCCAGCAGCTTGGGCGGGACCCACGGCACAGATACGCAGTATTTT. It encodes CASSLGGTHGTDTQYF.

The chain employs TRBV3-1 (or the pseudogene TRBV3-2) and TRBJ2-5; TRBD2 matches 12 bases. This CDR3 contains 17 residues. Trimming at V came to 1 base and at J to 6 bases, leaving 9 bases not matched to a gene. Germline CDR1 LGHDT, CDR2 YNNKEL (reference sequence). CDR3 DNA sequence: TGTGCCAGCAGCCAAGGGGCGACTAGCGGGAGATCGAAGACCCAGTACTTC. It yields the protein CASSQGATSGRSKTQYF.

The chain joins TRBV5-1 to TRBJ2-7; 14 bases fit TRBD2. V shed 5 bases and J 2 bases; nucleotides not matched to a gene: 6. The germline gives CDR1 SGHRS, CDR2 YFSETQ. The CDR3 consists of 16 residues. The CDR3 region has the DNA TGCGCCAGCAGGTCCGGGACTAGCGGGAGTGCCTACGAGCAGTACTTC. The encoded protein is CASRSGTSGSAYEQYF. Supplemented by reference TRBV5-1 and TRBJ2-7, the full variable domain reads KAGVTQTPRYLIKTRGQQVTLSCSPISGHRSVSWYQQTPGQGLQFLFEYFSETQRNKGNFPGRFSGRQFSNSRSEMNVSTLELGDSALYLCASRSGTSGSAYEQYFGPGTRLTVT.

This rearrangement joins TRBV28 to TRBJ1-5; no clear D. From germline, CDR1 is MDHEN and CDR2 SYDVKM. Trimming took 6 bases from V and 3 from J, leaving 9 bases between them. CDR3 size: 13 residues. This chain's CDR3 is CASSRTTNQPQHF. DNA for the CDR3: TGTGCCAGCAGCCGTACTACCAATCAGCCCCAGCATTTT.

This rearrangement joins TRBV12-5 to TRBJ2-3, with no clear D. The CDR3 is 13 residues long. Trimming took 6 bases from V and 1 from J, leaving 8 bases between them. Germline values: CDR1 LGHNT, CDR2 FRNRAP. CDR3 in DNA: TGTGCTAGTGGAAGTAGTGGCACAGATACGCAGTATTTT. Translating it yields CASGSSGTDTQYF.

The chain employs TRBV12-3 or TRBV12-4 and TRBJ1-5; D is unclear. V lost 6 bases, J lost 11 bases, and 14 bases lay in between. The CDR3 runs 12 residues. The CDR3 DNA reads TGTGCCAGCAGCCCATTACAGCAGGCCCAGCATTTT. This gives the protein CASSPLQQAQHF.

The gene calls are TRBV5-1 and TRBJ2-1, with 7 nucleotides matching TRBD2. V trimming: 2 bases; J trimming: 8 bases; junction bases outside the gene matches: 7. Germline V gene lookup returns CDR1 SGHRS and CDR2 YFSETQ. The CDR3 has 14 residues. CDR3 in amino acids: CASSLVGGIYEQFF. The CDR3 region has the DNA TGCGCCAGCAGCTTAGTGGGGGGGATCTATGAGCAGTTCTTC. Full variable domain (remainder filled in from reference TRBV5-1 and TRBJ2-1): KAGVTQTPRYLIKTRGQQVTLSCSPISGHRSVSWYQQTPGQGLQFLFEYFSETQRNKGNFPGRFSGRQFSNSRSEMNVSTLELGDSALYLCASSLVGGIYEQFFGPGTRLTVL.

V gene TRBV7-8 combines with J gene TRBJ2-7; weak D call: TRBD1 (5 bases). Germline V gene lookup returns CDR1 SGHVS and CDR2 FQNEAQ. V lost 1 base, J lost 6 bases, and 22 bases lay in between. This CDR3 comprises 17 residues. The CDR3 DNA reads TGTGCCAGCAGCTTAGATAGTGGACACCCCCGACCGTCCGAGCAGTACTTC. Its protein is CASSLDSGHPRPSEQYF.

DNA of the CDR3: TGTGCCAGCAGGGTAGGGACAGCTCGCTCCTATAATTCACCCCTCCACTTT. Encoded protein: CASRVGTARSYNSPLHF. The V call is TRBV27, the J call TRBJ1-6; the match to TRBD1 covers 7 bases. V shed 6 bases, J shed 0 bases, and the junction held 8 bases outside the gene matches. CDR1 and CDR2 (germline): MNHEY, SMNVEV (reference sequence). This CDR3 is built from 17 residues.

The chain has TRBV3-1 (or the pseudogene TRBV3-2) and TRBJ2-5; a weak D match, TRBD1 (6 bases). The CDR3 covers 15 residues. Trimming left V 0 bases short and J 5 bases short, with 13 bases between. The V gene's germline CDR1 is LGHDT and CDR2 YNNKEL (reference sequence). CDR3 amino acids: CASSQDPTGRETQYF. The CDR3 DNA reads as TGTGCCAGCAGCCAAGACCCCACAGGGCGGGAGACCCAGTACTTC.

This chain connects TRBV21-1 to TRBJ1-5. TRBV21-1 is classified as a pseudogene. This CDR3 has 15 residues. The CDR3 reads CASSKVSLESQPQHF. The DNA of the CDR3 is TGTGCCAGCAGCAAAGTTAGCTTAGAAAGTCAGCCCCAGCATTTT.

V is TRBV7-7 and J is TRBJ2-7; TRBD2 matches at 7 bases. Losses at the gene ends were 5 bases for V and 5 bases for J; bases not matched to a gene: 6. The length of the CDR3 is 13 residues. The germline V gene has CDR1 SSHAT and CDR2 FNYEAQ (reference sequence). The CDR3 sequence: CASSRDYGNEQYF. The CDR3 bases are TGTGCCAGCAGCCGGGACTATGGTAACGAGCAGTACTTC.

The CDR3 nucleotides are TGCGCCAGCAGGCTCCCAGGGGGCGGTCAGCCCCAGCATTTT. The encoded protein is CASRLPGGGQPQHF. This chain connects TRBV5-1 to TRBJ1-5, with 8 positions matching TRBD1. Trimming at V came to 5 bases and at J to 6 bases, leaving 7 bases not matched to a gene. From germline, CDR1 is SGHRS and CDR2 YFSETQ. The CDR3 consists of 14 residues.

This chain uses TRBV9 with TRBJ1-6; TRBD1 aligns across 8 bases. This CDR3 is built from 14 residues. V was pared by 6 bases and J by 8 bases, with 7 bases of the junction left unmatched. Germline V lookup: CDR1 SGDLS, CDR2 YYNGEE. The CDR3, as DNA: TGTGCCAGCAATTCAGGGGGCTGGGATTCACCCCTCCACTTT. Translating it yields CASNSGGWDSPLHF.

This chain uses TRBV5-1 with TRBJ2-7; 9 bases fit TRBD1. Germline CDR1 and CDR2: SGHRS and YFSETQ. V lost 3 bases, J lost 9 bases, and 13 bases stayed unmatched. The CDR3 runs to 15 residues. The CDR3: CASSSRPGQGQVQYF. CDR3 bases: TGCGCCAGCAGCTCCCGACCGGGACAGGGCCAAGTGCAGTACTTC.

The chain links TRBV28 to TRBJ1-1, with TRBD1 identical over 8 bases. Germline CDR1 MDHEN, CDR2 SYDVKM. J lost 1 base, V lost 2 bases, and 3 bases had no gene match. The CDR3 is 15 residues long. In nucleotides, the CDR3 is TGTGCCAGCAGTTTACAGGGGGCTGGGAACACTGAAGCTTTCTTT. It codes for CASSLQGAGNTEAFF.

This clone is a singleton in its sample. The V and J genes are TRBV3-1 (or the pseudogene TRBV3-2) and TRBJ2-4; D may be TRBD2 (6 bases). The germline gives CDR1 LGHDT, CDR2 YNNKEL (reference sequence). Trimming cost V 2 bases and J 4 bases, with 9 bases left between them. This CDR3 has 14 residues. In DNA form, the CDR3 reads TGTGCCAGCAGCCAACCCGGGAGAAAAAACATTCAGTACTTC. Its translation: CASSQPGRKNIQYF.

The rearrangement joins TRBV7-2 to TRBJ2-1; D is possibly TRBD1 (8 bases). The CDR3 is 15 residues long. CDR1 and CDR2 (germline): SGHTA, FQGNSA. V was cut by 5 bases and J by 8 bases, with 19 bases left in between. CDR3 protein: CASSDWGQAGDEQFF. CDR3 in DNA: TGTGCCAGCAGCGACTGGGGACAGGCGGGGGATGAGCAGTTCTTC.

The chain combines TRBV6-2 or TRBV6-3 with TRBJ2-2; TRBD2 matches at 7 bases. Germline assignment: CDR1 MNHEY and CDR2 SVGEGT. The CDR3 contains 15 residues. V trimming: 1 base; J trimming: 8 bases; junction bases outside the gene matches: 7. CDR3 residues: CASSYFGTIRGELFF. The CDR3 DNA sequence: TGTGCCAGCAGTTACTTTGGGACTATCCGGGGGGAGCTGTTTTTT.

The chain recombines TRBV7-9 with TRBJ1-3, with D possibly being TRBD1 (5 bases). CDR3 size: 17 residues. Trimming cost V 5 bases and J 0 bases, with 17 bases left between them. Per germline, CDR1 SEHNR and CDR2 FQNEAQ (reference sequence). In DNA form, the CDR3 reads TGTGCCAGCAGCCGATCATCAGGGCACCTCTCTGGAAACACCATATATTTT. It is translated as CASSRSSGHLSGNTIYF.

The chain links TRBV5-1 to TRBJ1-5; the match to TRBD1 covers 7 bases. V lost 4 bases, J lost 4 bases, and 5 bases stayed unmatched. CDR1 SGHRS and CDR2 YFSETQ come from the germline V gene. The CDR3 spans 14 residues. As DNA, the CDR3 is TGCGCCAGCAGCCGGACAGGAGGTAATCAGCCCCAGCATTTT. As protein: CASSRTGGNQPQHF.